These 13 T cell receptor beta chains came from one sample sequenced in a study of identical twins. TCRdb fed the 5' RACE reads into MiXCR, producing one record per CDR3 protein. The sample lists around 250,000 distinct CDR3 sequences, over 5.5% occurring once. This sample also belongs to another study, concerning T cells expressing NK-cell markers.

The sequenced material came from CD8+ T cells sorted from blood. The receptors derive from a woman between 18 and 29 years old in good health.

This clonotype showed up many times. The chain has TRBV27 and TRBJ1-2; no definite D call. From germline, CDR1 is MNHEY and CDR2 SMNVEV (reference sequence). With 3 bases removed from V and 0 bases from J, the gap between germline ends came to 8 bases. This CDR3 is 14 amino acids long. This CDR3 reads CASSFSGANYGYTF. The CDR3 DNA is TGTGCCAGCAGTTTCTCGGGAGCTAACTATGGCTACACCTTC.

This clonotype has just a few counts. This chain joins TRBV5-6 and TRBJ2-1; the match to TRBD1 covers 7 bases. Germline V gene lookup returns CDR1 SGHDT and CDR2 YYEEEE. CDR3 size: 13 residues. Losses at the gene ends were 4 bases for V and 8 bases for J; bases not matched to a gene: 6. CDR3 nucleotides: TGTGCCAGCAGCAATACAGGGGTGGATGAGCAGTTCTTC. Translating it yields CASSNTGVDEQFF.

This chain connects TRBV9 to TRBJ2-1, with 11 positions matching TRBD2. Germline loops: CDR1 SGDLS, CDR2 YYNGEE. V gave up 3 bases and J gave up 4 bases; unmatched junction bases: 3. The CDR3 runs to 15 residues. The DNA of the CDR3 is TGTGCCAGCAGCGCTAGCGGGGGGCCATACAATGAGCAGTTCTTC. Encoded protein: CASSASGGPYNEQFF.

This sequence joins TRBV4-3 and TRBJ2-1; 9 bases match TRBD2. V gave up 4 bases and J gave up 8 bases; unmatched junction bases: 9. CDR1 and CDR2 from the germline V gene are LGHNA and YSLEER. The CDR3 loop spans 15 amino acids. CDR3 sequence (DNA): TGCGCCAGCAGCCGGGAAGGCGGGAGGGCATATGAGCAGTTCTTC. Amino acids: CASSREGGRAYEQFF.

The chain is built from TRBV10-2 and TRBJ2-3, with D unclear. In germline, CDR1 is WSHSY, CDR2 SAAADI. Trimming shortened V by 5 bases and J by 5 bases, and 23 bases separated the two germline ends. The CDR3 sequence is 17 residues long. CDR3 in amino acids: CASSPSLADGQRDTQYF. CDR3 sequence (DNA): TGCGCCAGCAGTCCCTCCCTGGCAGACGGGCAGAGAGATACGCAGTATTTT.

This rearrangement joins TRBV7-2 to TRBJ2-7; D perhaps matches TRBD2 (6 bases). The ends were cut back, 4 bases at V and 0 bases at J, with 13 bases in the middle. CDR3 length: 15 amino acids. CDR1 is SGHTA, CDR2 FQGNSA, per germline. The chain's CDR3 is CASSSRWRGSYEQYF. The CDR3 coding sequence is TGTGCCAGCAGCTCTAGATGGAGGGGCTCCTACGAGCAGTACTTC.

DNA of the CDR3: TGTGCCACCAGCATCAGCGGGGGGTACAATGAGCAGTTCTTC. It specifies CATSISGGYNEQFF. This chain joins TRBV15 and TRBJ2-1, with 9 bases matching TRBD2. The CDR3 has 14 amino acids. J lost 4 bases, V lost 4 bases, and 2 bases had no gene match. The germline CDR1 and CDR2 sequences are LNHNV and YYDKDF (reference sequence).

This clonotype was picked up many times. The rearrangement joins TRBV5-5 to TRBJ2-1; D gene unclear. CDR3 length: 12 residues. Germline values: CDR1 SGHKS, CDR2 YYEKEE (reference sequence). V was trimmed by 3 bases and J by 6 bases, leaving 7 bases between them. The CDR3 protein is CASSYLSNEQFF. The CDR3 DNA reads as TGTGCCAGCAGCTATTTGAGCAATGAGCAGTTCTTC.

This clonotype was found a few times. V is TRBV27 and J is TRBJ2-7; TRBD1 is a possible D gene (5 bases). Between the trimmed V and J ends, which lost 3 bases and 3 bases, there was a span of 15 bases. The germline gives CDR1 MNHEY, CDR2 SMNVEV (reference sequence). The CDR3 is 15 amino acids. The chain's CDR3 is CASSFTSGAIYEQYF. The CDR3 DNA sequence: TGTGCCAGCAGTTTCACCTCTGGGGCGATCTACGAGCAGTACTTC.

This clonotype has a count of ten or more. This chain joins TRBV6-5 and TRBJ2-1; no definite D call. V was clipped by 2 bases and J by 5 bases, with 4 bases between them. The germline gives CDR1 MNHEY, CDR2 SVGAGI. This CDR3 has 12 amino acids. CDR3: CASSYGDNEQFF. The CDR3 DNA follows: TGTGCCAGCAGTTACGGCGACAATGAGCAGTTCTTC.

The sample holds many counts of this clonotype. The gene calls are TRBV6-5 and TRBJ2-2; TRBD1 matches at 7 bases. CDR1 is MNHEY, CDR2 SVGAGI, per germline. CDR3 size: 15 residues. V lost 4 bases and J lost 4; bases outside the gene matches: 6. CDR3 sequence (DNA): TGTGCCAGCAGTTTCTATGCAGGGGGCACCGGGGAGCTGTTTTTT. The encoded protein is CASSFYAGGTGELFF.

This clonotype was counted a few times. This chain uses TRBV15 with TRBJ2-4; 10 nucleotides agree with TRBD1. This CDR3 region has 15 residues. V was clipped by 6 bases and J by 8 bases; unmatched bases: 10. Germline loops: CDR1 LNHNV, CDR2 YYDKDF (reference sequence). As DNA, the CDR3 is TGTGCCACCAGTTTGGACAGGGGGTTGGGGTACATTCAGTACTTC. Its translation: CATSLDRGLGYIQYF.

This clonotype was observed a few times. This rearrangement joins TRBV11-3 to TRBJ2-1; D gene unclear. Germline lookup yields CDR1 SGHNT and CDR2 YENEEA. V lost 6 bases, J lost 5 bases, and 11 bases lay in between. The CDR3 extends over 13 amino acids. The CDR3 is CASRPPLNNEQFF. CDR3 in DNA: TGTGCCAGCAGACCACCGTTGAACAATGAGCAGTTCTTC. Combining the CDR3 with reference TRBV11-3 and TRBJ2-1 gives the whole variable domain EAGVVQSPRYKIIEKKQPVAFWCNPISGHNTLYWYLQNLGQGPELLIRYENEEAVDDSQLPKDRFSAERLKGVDSTLKIQPAELGDSAVYLCASRPPLNNEQFFGPGTRLTVL.